This is a list of T cell receptor beta chains from one sample in a study of blood T cell repertoires in COVID-19. Profiling relied on immunoSEQ multiplex PCR, and the TCRdb table lists in-frame clones only, not all of them. Here the sample spans under 250,000 clones, around 82% being singletons. The sequencing sample was made of peripheral blood. All receptors derive from a woman aged 60-75 years with acute or convalescent COVID-19. Both conserved end residues are part of each CDR3. The D gene is left open where the match is weak. Only some rows state a clone size, as once, few, many or a class for expanded clones.

v_gene,abundance,j_gene,d_gene,len,CDR3aa,CDR3nt
TRBV4-2,few,TRBJ1-1,NA,16,CASSPRRGGLDTEAFF,TGTGCCAGCAGCCCGCGCCGGGGGGGCCTCGACACTGAAGCTTTCTTT
TRBV3-1/TRBV3-2,few,TRBJ1-2,NA,11,CASSQVGGYTF,TGTGCCAGCAGCCAAGTGGGCGGCTACACCTTC
TRBV19,few,TRBJ1-2,TRBD1,10,CANLTGGYTF,TGTGCCAACCTCACAGGGGGATACACCTTC
TRBV18,NA,TRBJ1-2,NA,17,CASSPLGSGGADYGYTF,TGTGCCAGCTCACCACTCGGGTCGGGGGGCGCTGACTATGGCTACACCTTC
TRBV9,NA,TRBJ2-5,NA,14,CASSVELAQETQYF,TGTGCCAGCAGCGTAGAATTGGCCCAGGAGACCCAGTACTTC
TRBV7-9,NA,TRBJ2-3,TRBD2,16,CASSLRGGGSTDTQYF,TGTGCCAGCAGCTTACGCGGCGGGGGTAGCACAGATACGCAGTATTTT
TRBV9,once,TRBJ1-2,TRBD1,15,CASSVGTGGSYGYTF,TGTGCCAGCAGCGTAGGGACAGGGGGCAGCTATGGCTACACCTTC
TRBV9,NA,TRBJ2-5,TRBD1,15,CASSVGTGVGETQYF,TGTGCCAGCAGCGTCGGGACAGGCGTGGGCGAGACCCAGTACTTC
TRBV19,few,TRBJ2-7,NA,13,CASSISYSYEQYF,TGTGCCAGTAGTATAAGCTATTCCTACGAGCAGTACTTC
TRBV5-1,NA,TRBJ2-1,NA,16,CASSLTSGSSYNEQFF,TGCGCCAGCAGCTTGACCAGCGGAAGCTCCTACAATGAGCAGTTCTTC
TRBV2,once,TRBJ2-7,NA,12,CASAGDSYEQYF,TGTGCCAGCGCAGGGGATTCCTACGAGCAGTACTTC